Below are 25 T cell receptor beta chains sequenced from a single sample in a study of regulatory T cells in long-lasting Graves disease. With iRepertoire HTBI primers and Arm-PCR of CDR3 regions, TCR beta libraries were built. TCRdb re-called the multiplex PCR reads through MiXCR, storing one row per CDR3 protein. The repertoire holds a few hundred thousand distinct CDR3 sequences, with under 20% as singletons. Described time point: newly diagnosed GD, antithyroid drugs for less than 3 months. The TCR library was prepared using RNA isolated from PBMCs. These records were also assigned to another study, of T cells in Graves' hyperthyroidism and ophthalmopathy.

The source material was peripheral blood mononuclear cells (PBMCs), sampled at new diagnosis, from a patient treated with antithyroid drugs. The source is a woman aged 18 to 35 with Graves disease.

This clonotype was observed at least ten times. The gene calls are TRBV9 and TRBJ2-5; 11 positions match TRBD1. Germline CDR1 and CDR2: SGDLS and YYNGEE. Trimming removed 0 bases from V and 7 bases from J; junction bases left unmatched: 14. The CDR3 covers 18 residues. The CDR3 DNA reads TGTGCCAGCAGCGTAGGCAACCTGAGGACAGGGGGCGAGGCGACCCAGTACTTC. It specifies CASSVGNLRTGGEATQYF.

This clonotype was picked up many times. The chain employs TRBV5-1 and TRBJ2-3, with 11 bases matching TRBD2. The CDR3 covers 18 residues. Germline V lookup: CDR1 SGHRS, CDR2 YFSETQ. Trimming at V came to 2 bases and at J to 0 bases, leaving 8 bases not matched to a gene. DNA for the CDR3: TGCGCCAGCAGCTTTAAACCGGGACTAGCGGTTAGCACAGATACGCAGTATTTT. This sequence encodes CASSFKPGLAVSTDTQYF.

This clonotype was found many times. The gene calls are TRBV24-1 and TRBJ2-2; D is unclear. The CDR3 is 14 residues long. Germline CDR1 and CDR2: KGHDR and SFDVKD. V was cut by 4 bases and J by 5 bases, with 10 bases left in between. This CDR3 is CATSEHRVTGELFF. The DNA for the CDR3 is TGTGCCACCAGTGAGCATCGGGTAACCGGGGAGCTGTTTTTT.

The chain links TRBV28 to TRBJ1-5; perhaps TRBD1 as D (5 bases). The CDR3 consists of 19 residues. The germline gives CDR1 MDHEN, CDR2 SYDVKM. Trimming shortened V by 4 bases and J by 0 bases, and 22 bases separated the two germline ends. CDR3 nucleotides: TGTGCCAGCAGTTACCCAGGAGGGGCGAGGCGTATTAGCAATCAGCCCCAGCATTTT. Its translation: CASSYPGGARRISNQPQHF.

The table lists this clonotype with a few counts. J is TRBJ1-1 and V is TRBV20-1; D possibly corresponds to TRBD1 (5 bases). The V and J ends lost 4 bases and 4 bases respectively, with 22 bases between them. The CDR3 consists of 16 residues. Germline CDR1 reads DFQATT; CDR2 reads SNEGSKA (reference sequence). The CDR3 DNA follows: TGCAGTGCTAATCCACCGGGGCTGCTTATTTCCACTGAAGCTTTCTTT. Protein: CSANPPGLLISTEAFF.

This clonotype has ten or more counts. This rearrangement joins TRBV11-2 to TRBJ1-1; 9 bases are a match to TRBD1. The CDR3 totals 15 residues. Looked up from germline, CDR1 is SGHAT and CDR2 is FQNNGV. The junction had 8 bases not matched to a gene; V was cut back by 4 bases and J by 5 bases. CDR3 amino acids: CASSYSGTGSTEAFF. For the CDR3, the DNA is TGTGCCAGCAGCTATTCTGGGACAGGGTCTACTGAAGCTTTCTTT.

This clonotype was seen a handful of times. The V and J genes are TRBV12-3 or TRBV12-4 and TRBJ2-1; D ambiguous. This CDR3 region has 11 residues. V lost 5 bases, J lost 10 bases, and 9 bases lay in between. The CDR3 reads CASSPLGEQFF. CDR3 DNA sequence: TGTGCCAGCAGTCCACTCGGCGAGCAGTTCTTC.

This sequence joins TRBV6-1 and TRBJ1-1; no reliable D call. This CDR3 spans 11 amino acids. Germline V gives CDR1 MNHNS, CDR2 SASEGT. V dropped 7 bases and J dropped 3 bases, with 6 bases sitting between them. CDR3 amino acids: CASTLDTEAFF. CDR3 in DNA: TGTGCCAGCACCCTAGACACTGAAGCTTTCTTT.

The V and J genes are TRBV4-2 and TRBJ1-2, with D perhaps TRBD1 (5 bases). The CDR3 extends over 15 amino acids. The germline V gene has CDR1 LGHNA and CDR2 YNFKEQ. The V end lost 1 base, the J end lost 0 bases, and 9 bases lay between the germline ends. The CDR3 sequence is CASSQALGANYGYTF. In DNA, the CDR3 is TGTGCCAGCAGCCAAGCGTTGGGGGCTAACTATGGCTACACCTTC.

Ten or more counts support this clonotype. This chain joins TRBV29-1 and TRBJ2-5; 7 nucleotides align to TRBD1. This CDR3 spans 12 amino acids. The germline V gene has CDR1 SQVTM and CDR2 ANQGSEA. Losses at the gene ends were 7 bases for V and 2 bases for J; bases not matched to a gene: 4. The CDR3 DNA is TGCAGCGCTGGGGGACAGCAAGAGACCCAGTACTTC. This encodes CSAGGQQETQYF.

This clonotype was found many times. This chain joins TRBV24-1 and TRBJ2-3, with 11 bases lining up with TRBD2. CDR1 and CDR2 (germline): KGHDR, SFDVKD. This CDR3 region has 16 residues. V lost 5 bases and J lost 5; bases outside the gene matches: 8. CDR3 loop: CATSATSGSRIDTQYF. The CDR3 DNA reads TGTGCCACCAGTGCCACTAGCGGGAGTCGGATAGATACGCAGTATTTT.

This clonotype was seen at least ten times. The chain is built from TRBV30 and TRBJ2-1; 10 bases are shared with TRBD2. Trimming removed 0 bases from V and 7 bases from J; junction bases left unmatched: 9. This CDR3 contains 16 residues. From germline, CDR1 is GTSNPN and CDR2 SVGIG (reference sequence). CDR3 sequence: CAWSVPSGRGNNEQFF. The CDR3 DNA sequence: TGTGCCTGGAGTGTACCCAGCGGGAGGGGTAATAATGAGCAGTTCTTC.

This clonotype occurred many times. V is TRBV6-1 and J is TRBJ1-6; D uncertain. The CDR3 covers 14 residues. The germline V gene has CDR1 MNHNS and CDR2 SASEGT. V was trimmed by 10 bases and J by 8 bases, leaving 18 bases between them. CDR3 sequence: CAIQGRANHSPLHF. For the CDR3, the DNA is TGTGCCATCCAAGGACGGGCCAACCATTCACCCCTCCACTTT.

This rearrangement joins TRBV10-3 to TRBJ1-1, with 10 nucleotides matching TRBD1. V lost 6 bases to trimming and J lost 1 base; unmatched junction nucleotides: 11. The CDR3 extends over 17 amino acids. CDR1 ENHRY and CDR2 SYGVKD come from the germline V gene. The CDR3 region has the DNA TGTGCCATCAGAGACGGGACAGGGGTTAACCGGAACACTGAAGCTTTCTTT. Translation gives CAIRDGTGVNRNTEAFF.

V is TRBV19 and J is TRBJ2-1; TRBD2 matches at 12 bases. The CDR3 loop spans 16 amino acids. V shed 5 bases, J shed 4 bases, and the junction held 6 bases outside the gene matches. Germline V lookup: CDR1 LNHDA, CDR2 SQIVND (reference sequence). The DNA for the CDR3 is TGTGCCAGTAGTCCTTTACTAGCGGGAGGATACAATGAGCAGTTCTTC. It codes for CASSPLLAGGYNEQFF.

This clonotype was found a few times. The chain combines TRBV20-1 with TRBJ2-1; TRBD2 agrees at 13 bases. V shed 6 bases, J shed 7 bases, and the junction held 6 bases outside the gene matches. The CDR3 extends over 14 amino acids. From germline, CDR1 is DFQATT and CDR2 SNEGSKA (reference sequence). CDR3 DNA: TGCAGTGCCCCGGGACTAGCGGGGCGGAATGAGCAGTTCTTC. Translated: CSAPGLAGRNEQFF.

This chain links TRBV19 with TRBJ1-2, with a tentative D call TRBD1 (6 bases). The CDR3 extends over 14 amino acids. The germline V gene encodes CDR1 LNHDA and CDR2 SQIVND (reference sequence). V lost 7 bases and J 3 bases, leaving 15 bases between the germline ends. The CDR3 sequence: CASNQGGLDYGYTF. The CDR3 coding sequence is TGTGCCAGTAATCAAGGGGGTTTAGACTATGGCTACACCTTC.

This clonotype was seen at least ten times. The V and J genes are TRBV12-3 or TRBV12-4 and TRBJ2-4, with D possibly being TRBD2 (6 bases). CDR3 size: 16 residues. Trimming took off 6 bases at V and 0 bases at J, with 15 bases between the two ends. Here the CDR3 reads CASSQWGELAKNIQYF. The CDR3 nucleotides are TGTGCCAGCAGCCAATGGGGGGAGCTAGCCAAAAACATTCAGTACTTC.

A few counts support this clonotype. The rearrangement uses TRBV9 and TRBJ2-1; the match to TRBD2 covers 13 bases. V shed 3 bases, J shed 8 bases, and the junction held 8 bases outside the gene matches. The CDR3 consists of 16 residues. Germline V gene data show CDR1 as SGDLS and CDR2 as YYNGEE. CDR3 residues: CASSEFGTSGKDEQFF. CDR3 nucleotides: TGTGCCAGCAGCGAGTTTGGGACTAGCGGGAAAGATGAGCAGTTCTTC.

The chain has TRBV30 and TRBJ1-2, with TRBD1 identical over 10 bases. The CDR3 covers 16 residues. Germline lookup yields CDR1 GTSNPN and CDR2 SVGIG (reference sequence). Trimming took 6 bases from V and 2 from J; bases not matched to a gene: 12. The CDR3 DNA sequence: TGTGCCTGTAGCCCCGGGACAGGGGCCTGGAACTATGGCTACACCTTC. Protein product: CACSPGTGAWNYGYTF.

This clonotype has more than one count but fewer than ten. This chain links TRBV2 with TRBJ2-7; D ambiguous. V was pared by 8 bases and J by 2 bases, with 7 bases between. Germline V gene lookup returns CDR1 SNHLY and CDR2 FYNNEI. The CDR3 is 11 residues long. CDR3 in DNA: TGTGCCAGCGACACTCCCTACGAGCAGTACTTC. Translation: CASDTPYEQYF.

This clonotype was recorded many times. The chain links TRBV20-1 to TRBJ2-7; D possibly corresponds to TRBD2 (5 bases). Germline V gene data show CDR1 as DFQATT and CDR2 as SNEGSKA (reference sequence). The CDR3 has 13 residues. Trimming shortened V by 6 bases and J by 2 bases, and 14 bases separated the two germline ends. CDR3 DNA sequence: TGCAGTGCCGTTCTGAGCGGCCCCTACGAGCAGTACTTC. This gives the protein CSAVLSGPYEQYF.

This rearrangement joins TRBV20-1 to TRBJ2-7; D gene ambiguous. This CDR3 comprises 14 residues. In germline, CDR1 is DFQATT, CDR2 SNEGSKA (reference sequence). The ends were cut back, 1 base at V and 0 bases at J, with 10 bases in the middle. The CDR3 DNA follows: TGCAGTGCTAGAGTGGCCTCGTCCTCCTACGAGCAGTACTTC. Encoded protein: CSARVASSSYEQYF.

This clonotype was seen ten or more times. V and J are TRBV12-3 or TRBV12-4 and TRBJ2-7; 14 bases fit TRBD2. This CDR3 region has 20 residues. With 6 bases clipped from V and 4 bases from J, the junction kept 20 bases outside the gene matches. The CDR3 protein is CASSLTKGLAGGHVRYEQYF. The CDR3 DNA is TGTGCCAGCAGCCTCACCAAAGGACTAGCGGGGGGCCACGTAAGATACGAGCAGTACTTC.

There are many counts of this clonotype. The genes are TRBV3-1 and TRBJ1-1, with D uncertain. Germline CDR1 is LGHDT and CDR2 is YNNKEL (reference sequence). V gave up 2 bases and J gave up 0 bases, with 7 bases separating them. The CDR3 has 14 residues. The CDR3 loop is CASSQPMMNTEAFF. The CDR3 DNA reads TGTGCCAGCAGCCAACCTATGATGAACACTGAAGCTTTCTTT.